This T cell receptor (beta chain) appears in the sequencing data of a study of blood T cell repertoires in COVID-19. In the original processing: From reference gene primer amplification, estimates of nucleated cell counts were derived. TCRdb keeps only in-frame clones here, not all; method: immunoSEQ multiplex PCR. V and J calls plus clone size are reproduced from that table; the DNA served to infer D and trimming. The sample contains some 520,000 clones, 89% of which appear only once. Sequences were obtained from peripheral blood. The receptor's source is a young man with COVID-19, enrolled during active disease.

Here the CDR3 DNA reads TGCGCCAGCAATCGGGACAGGGTGACATCTAACTATGGCTACACCTTC. This translates into CASNRDRVTSNYGYTF. The chain uses TRBV10-2 and TRBJ1-2; TRBD1 matches 9 bases. J was trimmed by 0 bases and V by 7 bases; bases with no gene match: 9. Germline V lookup: CDR1 WSHSY, CDR2 SAAADI. This CDR3 is 16 amino acids long.